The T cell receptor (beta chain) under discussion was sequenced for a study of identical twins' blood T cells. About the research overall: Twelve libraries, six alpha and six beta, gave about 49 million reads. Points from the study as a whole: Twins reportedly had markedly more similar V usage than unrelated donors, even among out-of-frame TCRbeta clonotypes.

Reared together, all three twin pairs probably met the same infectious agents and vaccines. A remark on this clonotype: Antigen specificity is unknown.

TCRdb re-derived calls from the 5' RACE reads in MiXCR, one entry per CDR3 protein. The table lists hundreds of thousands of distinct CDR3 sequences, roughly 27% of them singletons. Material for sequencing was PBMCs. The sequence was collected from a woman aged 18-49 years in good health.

The CDR3 nucleotides are TGTGCCAGCAGTTACTCGGGACAGTCGAGAACTTTCTTT. Translated: CASSYSGQSRTFF. This chain connects TRBV6-5 to TRBJ1-1; 7 bases agree with TRBD1. With 0 bases clipped from V and 12 bases from J, the junction kept 7 bases outside the gene matches. This CDR3 spans 13 amino acids. Germline CDR1 and CDR2: MNHEY and SVGAGI.